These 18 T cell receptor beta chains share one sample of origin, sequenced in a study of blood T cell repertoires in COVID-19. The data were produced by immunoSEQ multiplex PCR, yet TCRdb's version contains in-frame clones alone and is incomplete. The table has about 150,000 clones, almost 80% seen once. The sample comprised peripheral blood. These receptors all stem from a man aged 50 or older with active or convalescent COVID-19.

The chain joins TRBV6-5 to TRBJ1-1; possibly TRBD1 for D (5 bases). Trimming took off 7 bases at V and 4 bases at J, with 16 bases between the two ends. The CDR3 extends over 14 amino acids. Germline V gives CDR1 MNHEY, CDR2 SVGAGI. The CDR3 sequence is CASNRIGGITEAFF. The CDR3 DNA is TGTGCCAGCAACCGCATCGGGGGTATCACTGAAGCTTTCTTT.

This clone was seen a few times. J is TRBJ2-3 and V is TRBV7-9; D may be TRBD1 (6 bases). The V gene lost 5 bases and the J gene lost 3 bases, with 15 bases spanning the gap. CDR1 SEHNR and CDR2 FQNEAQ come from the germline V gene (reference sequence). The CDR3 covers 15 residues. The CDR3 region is CASSPDRVPTDTQYF. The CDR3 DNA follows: TGTGCCAGCAGCCCGGACAGAGTACCGACAGATACGCAGTATTTT.

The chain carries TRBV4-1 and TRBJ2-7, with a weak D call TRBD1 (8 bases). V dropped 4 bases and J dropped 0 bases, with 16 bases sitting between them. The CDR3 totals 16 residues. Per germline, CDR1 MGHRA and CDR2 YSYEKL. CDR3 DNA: TGCGCCAGCAGCCCTACGACAGGGGAGGGCTCCTACGAGCAGTACTTC. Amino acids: CASSPTTGEGSYEQYF.

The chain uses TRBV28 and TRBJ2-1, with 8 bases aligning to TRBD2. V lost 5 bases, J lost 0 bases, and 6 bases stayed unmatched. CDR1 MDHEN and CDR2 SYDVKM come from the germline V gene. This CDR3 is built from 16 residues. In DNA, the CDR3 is TGTGCCAGCAGTAGGACTAGCACGAGCTCCTACAATGAGCAGTTCTTC. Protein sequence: CASSRTSTSSYNEQFF. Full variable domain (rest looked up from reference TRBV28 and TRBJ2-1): DVKVTQSSRYLVKRTGEKVFLECVQDMDHENMFWYRQDPGLGLRLIYFSYDVKMKEKGDIPEGYSVSREKKERFSLILESASTNQTSMYLCASSRTSTSSYNEQFFGPGTRLTVL.

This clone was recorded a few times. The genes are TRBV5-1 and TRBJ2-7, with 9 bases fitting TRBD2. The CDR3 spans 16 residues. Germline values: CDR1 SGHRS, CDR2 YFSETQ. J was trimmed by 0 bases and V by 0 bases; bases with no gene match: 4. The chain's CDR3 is CASSLASGGSSYEQYF. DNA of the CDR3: TGCGCCAGCAGCTTGGCCAGCGGGGGGAGCTCCTACGAGCAGTACTTC.

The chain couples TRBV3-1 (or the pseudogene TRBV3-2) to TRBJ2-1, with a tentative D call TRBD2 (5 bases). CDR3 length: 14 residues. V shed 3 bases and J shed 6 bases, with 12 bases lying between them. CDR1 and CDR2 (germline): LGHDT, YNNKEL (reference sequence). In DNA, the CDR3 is TGTGCCAGCAGCCACACTAGTGTGGGCAATGAGCAGTTCTTC. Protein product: CASSHTSVGNEQFF.

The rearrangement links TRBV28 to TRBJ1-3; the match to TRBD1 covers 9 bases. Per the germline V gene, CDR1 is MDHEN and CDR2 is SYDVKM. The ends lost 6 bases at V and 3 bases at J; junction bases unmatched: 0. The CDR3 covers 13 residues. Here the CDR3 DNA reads TGTGCCAGCAGGACAGGGGGTGGAAACACCATATATTTT. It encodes CASRTGGGNTIYF.

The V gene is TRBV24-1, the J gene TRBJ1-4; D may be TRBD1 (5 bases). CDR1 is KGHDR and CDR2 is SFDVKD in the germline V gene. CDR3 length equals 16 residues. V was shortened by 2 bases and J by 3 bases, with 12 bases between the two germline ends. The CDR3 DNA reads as TGTGCCACCAGTGATTCTCCTACAGGCCCTAATGAAAAACTGTTTTTT. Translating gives CATSDSPTGPNEKLFF.

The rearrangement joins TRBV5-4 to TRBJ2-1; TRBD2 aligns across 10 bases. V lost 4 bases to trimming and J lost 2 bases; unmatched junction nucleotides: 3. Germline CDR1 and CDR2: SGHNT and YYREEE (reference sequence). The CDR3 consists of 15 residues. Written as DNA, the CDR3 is TGTGCCAGCAGCCCGGGACTAGCGACCTACAATGAGCAGTTCTTC. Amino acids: CASSPGLATYNEQFF.

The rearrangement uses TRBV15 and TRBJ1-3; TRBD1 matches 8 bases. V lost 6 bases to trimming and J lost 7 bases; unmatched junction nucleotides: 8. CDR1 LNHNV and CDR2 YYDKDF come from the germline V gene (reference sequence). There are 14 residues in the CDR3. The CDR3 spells CATSPGQGRNTIYF. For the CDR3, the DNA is TGTGCCACCAGTCCTGGACAGGGACGGAACACCATATATTTT. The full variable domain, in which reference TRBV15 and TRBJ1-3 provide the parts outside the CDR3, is DAMVIQNPRYQVTQFGKPVTLSCSQTLNHNVMYWYQQKSSQAPKLLFHYYDKDFNNEADTPDNFQSRRPNTSFCFLDIRSPGLGDTAMYLCATSPGQGRNTIYFGEGSWLTVV.

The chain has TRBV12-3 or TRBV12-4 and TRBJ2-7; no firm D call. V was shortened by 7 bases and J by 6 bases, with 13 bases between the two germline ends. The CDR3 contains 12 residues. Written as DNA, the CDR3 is TGTGCCAGCACCTTTCTAGGTGCCGAGCAGTACTTC. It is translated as CASTFLGAEQYF.

The CDR3 DNA reads TGTGCCAGCAGCCAGCCCCGGGACAGGGTTTCTTTCTCCTATAATTCACCCCTCCACTTT. Protein: CASSQPRDRVSFSYNSPLHF. The V call is TRBV5-4, the J call TRBJ1-6, with 9 bases aligning to TRBD1. V lost 4 bases, J lost 0 bases, and 14 bases stayed unmatched. The CDR3 totals 20 residues. Germline CDR1 and CDR2: SGHNT and YYREEE (reference sequence).

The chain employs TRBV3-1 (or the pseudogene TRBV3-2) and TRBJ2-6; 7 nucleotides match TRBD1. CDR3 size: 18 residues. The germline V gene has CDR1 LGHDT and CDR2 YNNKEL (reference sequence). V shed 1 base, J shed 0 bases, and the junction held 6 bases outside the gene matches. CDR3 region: CASSQGTGPLSGANVLTF. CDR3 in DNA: TGTGCCAGCAGCCAAGGGACAGGTCCTCTCTCTGGGGCCAACGTCCTGACTTTC.

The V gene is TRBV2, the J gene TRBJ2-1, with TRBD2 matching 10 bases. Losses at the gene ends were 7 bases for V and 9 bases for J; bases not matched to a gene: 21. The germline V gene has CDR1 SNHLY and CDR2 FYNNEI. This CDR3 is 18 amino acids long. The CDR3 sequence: CASIQRRLAGPPGSEQFF. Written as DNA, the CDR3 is TGTGCCAGCATCCAAAGGAGACTAGCGGGCCCCCCGGGGAGTGAGCAGTTCTTC.

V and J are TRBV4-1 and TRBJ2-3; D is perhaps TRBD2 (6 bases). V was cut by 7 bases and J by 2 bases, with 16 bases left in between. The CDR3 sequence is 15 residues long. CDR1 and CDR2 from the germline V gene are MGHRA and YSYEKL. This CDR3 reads CASTKGGPPTDTQYF. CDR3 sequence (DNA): TGCGCCAGCACCAAGGGAGGCCCTCCCACAGATACGCAGTATTTT.

Here the CDR3 reads CASSGPPAGEKLFF. CDR3 DNA sequence: TGTGCCAGCAGTGGACCGCCGGCCGGGGAAAAACTGTTTTTT. V gene TRBV25-1 combines with J gene TRBJ1-4, with no clear D. The germline CDR1 and CDR2 sequences are MGHDK and SYGVNS. V gave up 4 bases and J gave up 8 bases, with 14 bases separating them. The CDR3 runs to 14 residues.

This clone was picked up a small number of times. The CDR3 nucleotides read TGTGCCAGCAGCGGAACTTGGGGACTAGCGGGAGGGGCAGATGAGCAGTTCTTC. This encodes CASSGTWGLAGGADEQFF. The chain joins TRBV9 to TRBJ2-1; 16 bases line up with TRBD2. Germline V gene data show CDR1 as SGDLS and CDR2 as YYNGEE. The CDR3 length is 18 residues. V trimming: 3 bases; J trimming: 8 bases; junction bases outside the gene matches: 11.

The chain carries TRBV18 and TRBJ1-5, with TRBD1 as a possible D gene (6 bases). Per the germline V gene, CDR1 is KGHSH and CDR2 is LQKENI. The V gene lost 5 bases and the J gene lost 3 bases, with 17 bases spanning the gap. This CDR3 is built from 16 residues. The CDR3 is CASSSMGGLVNQPQHF. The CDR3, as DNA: TGTGCCAGCTCATCGATGGGGGGGCTCGTCAATCAGCCCCAGCATTTT.